This is a list of T cell receptor beta chains from one sample in a study of cytomegalovirus exposure and HLA in healthy donors. Repertoires were generated with immunoSEQ multiplex PCR, while TCRdb's copy carries only in-frame clones and drops some. The top ten clones hold approximately 4.2% of a sample with about 100,000 clones, around 77% of them seen once. The specimen was PBMCs. The receptors shown here come from a male donor in good health and CMV-seronegative. Both conserved end residues are part of each CDR3. The order of the fields is clone size, J gene, V gene, D gene, CDR3 protein, CDR3 DNA. The D gene is left open where the match is weak. Clone size appears in some rows only: once, few, many, or a class for an expanded clone.

>-|TRBJ2-1|TRBV28|-
CASRPGLSSYNEQFF
TGTGCCAGCAGACCGGGACTTAGCTCCTACAATGAGCAGTTCTTC
>-|TRBJ1-2|TRBV19|TRBD1
CASTSDRGQWYGYTF
TGTGCCAGTACCTCCGACAGGGGGCAATGGTATGGCTACACCTTC
>-|TRBJ2-7|TRBV2|-
CASSVASNRAHEQYF
TGTGCCAGCAGTGTGGCTAGTAACAGGGCTCACGAGCAGTACTTC
>-|TRBJ1-3|TRBV30|TRBD1
CAWREDRRSRSSGNTIYF
TGTGCCTGGAGGGAGGACAGGCGATCTCGCAGCTCTGGAAACACCATATATTTT
>-|TRBJ2-1|TRBV9|TRBD2
CASSTPGLAGGGGEQFF
TGTGCCAGCAGCACCCCGGGACTAGCGGGAGGCGGCGGTGAGCAGTTCTTC
>once|TRBJ2-7|TRBV28|TRBD2
CASSEGTNEQSSYEQYF
TGTGCCAGCAGTGAGGGGACTAACGAACAAAGCTCCTACGAGCAGTACTTC
>-|TRBJ2-1|TRBV5-1|TRBD2
CASSPRSGTSGKGQGQFF
TGCGCCAGCAGCCCTCGCTCCGGGACTAGCGGGAAAGGTCAGGGGCAGTTCTTC
>-|TRBJ1-2|TRBV25-1|TRBD1
CASSDGPYRGRSGYTF
TGTGCCAGCAGCGACGGGCCCTACAGGGGACGAAGTGGCTACACCTTC
>-|TRBJ2-2|TRBV27|-
CASSLRSGITGELFF
TGTGCCAGCAGTTTAAGGTCAGGGATCACCGGGGAGCTGTTTTTT
>-|TRBJ1-1|TRBV28|TRBD1
CASSPESLDRLESGAFF
TGTGCCAGCAGTCCCGAGAGCCTGGACAGGTTGGAGAGTGGGGCTTTCTTT
>-|TRBJ2-7|TRBV29-1|-
CSVGSGYEQYF
TGCAGCGTTGGGTCCGGCTACGAGCAGTACTTC
>-|TRBJ2-2|TRBV27|-
CASSIELAGELFF
TGTGCCAGCAGTATCGAGCTAGCCGGGGAGCTGTTTTTT
>-|TRBJ2-7|TRBV15|TRBD1
CATRISKDRSYEQYF
TGTGCCACCCGAATCTCGAAGGACAGGTCCTACGAGCAGTACTTC
>-|TRBJ2-4|TRBV2|-
CASRETDLAKNIQYF
TGTGCCAGCAGAGAGACGGACTTAGCCAAAAACATTCAGTACTTC
>few|TRBJ2-1|TRBV7-8|TRBD2
CASSLLTGLAGHNEQFF
TGTGCCAGCAGCTTATTAACGGGACTAGCGGGACACAATGAGCAGTTCTTC
>once|TRBJ2-1|TRBV5-4|-
CASSLVGASYNEQFF
TGTGCCAGCAGCTTGGTGGGGGCTTCCTACAATGAGCAGTTCTTC
>-|TRBJ2-3|TRBV6-1|-
CASGRLAGNTDTQYF
TGTGCCAGCGGGAGGTTGGCGGGGAACACAGATACGCAGTATTTT
>-|TRBJ2-1|TRBV2|TRBD2
CASRGLAGGNEQFF
TGTGCCAGCAGGGGACTAGCGGGAGGGAATGAGCAGTTCTTC
>-|TRBJ2-3|TRBV5-8|-
CASSLEAGDATDTQYF
TGTGCCAGCAGCTTGGAGGCAGGCGACGCAACAGATACGCAGTATTTT
>-|TRBJ2-1|TRBV6-1|-
CASSLRSSYNEQFF
TGTGCCAGCAGTTTAAGGAGCTCCTACAATGAGCAGTTCTTC
>-|TRBJ2-1|TRBV10-1|-
CASSQATYEQFF
TGCGCCAGCTCCCAAGCAACTTATGAGCAGTTCTTC
>-|TRBJ2-1|TRBV18|-
CASSLRVNSESNEQFF
TGTGCCAGCTCACTAAGGGTCAATAGCGAGTCCAATGAGCAGTTCTTC
>-|TRBJ1-4|TRBV19|-
CASSIGQGYEKLFF
TGTGCCAGTAGTATAGGCCAGGGGTATGAAAAACTGTTTTTT
>-|TRBJ2-3|TRBV10-3|TRBD1
CATLGQGEDTQYF
TGTGCCACCTTGGGACAGGGGGAAGATACGCAGTATTTT
>-|TRBJ2-6|TRBV7-2|-
CASSFDSLSGANVLTF
TGTGCCAGCAGCTTTGACTCCCTCTCTGGGGCCAACGTCCTGACTTTC
>-|TRBJ1-1|TRBV29-1|-
CSVLQGFPNTEAFF
TGCAGCGTTCTCCAGGGGTTTCCGAACACTGAAGCTTTCTTT
>-|TRBJ1-1|TRBV30|TRBD1
CASSRDRGTEAFF
TGTGCCTCTTCCCGGGACAGGGGTACTGAAGCTTTCTTT
>-|TRBJ2-7|TRBV4-1|TRBD1
CASSHRRVTGGNYEQYF
TGCGCCAGCAGCCATCGCCGAGTCACAGGGGGCAACTACGAGCAGTACTTC
>-|TRBJ2-2|TRBV4-2|TRBD1
CASSPLQGPTGELFF
TGTGCCAGCAGCCCATTACAGGGGCCCACCGGGGAGCTGTTTTTT
>few|TRBJ2-1|TRBV27|TRBD2
CATSVRLAGGGEQFF
TGTGCCACCTCGGTTAGACTAGCGGGAGGGGGTGAGCAGTTCTTC
>-|TRBJ2-7|TRBV28|TRBD2
CASSLSRRTSGSLLSYEQYF
TGTGCCAGCAGTTTATCCAGACGGACTAGCGGGAGCCTTCTCTCCTACGAGCAGTACTTC
>-|TRBJ1-2|TRBV15|TRBD1
CATSRDGRTGAGYTF
TGTGCCACCAGCAGAGATGGCCGAACAGGGGCTGGCTACACCTTC
>few|TRBJ2-1|TRBV7-6|TRBD2
CASSSTSGRSQEQFF
TGTGCCAGCAGCTCCACTAGCGGGAGATCCCAAGAGCAGTTCTTC
>-|TRBJ2-1|TRBV7-2|TRBD2
CASSLAGRGEQFF
TGTGCCAGCAGCTTAGCTGGGAGGGGAGAGCAGTTCTTC
>-|TRBJ2-3|TRBV5-1|-
CASCLMGTTLTDTQYF
TGCGCCAGCTGTCTAATGGGGACAACCTTGACAGATACGCAGTATTTT
>-|TRBJ2-5|TRBV6-1|-
CATPTDSSVQETQYF
TGTGCCACCCCTACAGACTCTAGCGTCCAAGAGACCCAGTACTTC
>-|TRBJ2-5|TRBV7-6|-
CASSLAGGAETQYF
TGTGCCAGCAGCTTAGCAGGGGGGGCAGAGACCCAGTACTTC
>-|TRBJ2-2|TRBV27|-
CASNRGLVPTGELFF
TGTGCCAGCAACAGGGGACTTGTCCCCACCGGGGAGCTGTTTTTT
>once|TRBJ2-3|TRBV6-1|TRBD2
CASSLTSVSTDTQYF
TGTGCCAGCAGCCTTACTAGCGTCAGCACAGATACGCAGTATTTT
>few|TRBJ2-2|TRBV7-8|-
CASSVGATNTGELFF
TGTGCCAGCAGCGTCGGAGCTACGAACACCGGGGAGCTGTTTTTT
>-|TRBJ1-6|TRBV6-1|-
CASARTNSPLHF
TGTGCCAGCGCCAGAACTAATTCACCCCTCCACTTT
>-|TRBJ1-2|TRBV6-6|-
CASRRDVGGYTF
TGTGCCAGCAGGCGGGACGTAGGCGGCTACACCTTC
>-|TRBJ2-7|TRBV18|-
CASSDGQSYEQYF
TGTGCCAGCTCGGACGGACAGTCCTACGAGCAGTACTTC
>-|TRBJ2-5|TRBV19|-
CASSIGSLSVGETQYF
TGTGCCAGTAGTATAGGGAGCCTAAGTGTTGGAGAGACCCAGTACTTC
>-|TRBJ1-3|TRBV4-2|-
CASSQEGGYGNTIYF
TGTGCCAGCAGCCAAGAGGGGGGATATGGAAACACCATATATTTT